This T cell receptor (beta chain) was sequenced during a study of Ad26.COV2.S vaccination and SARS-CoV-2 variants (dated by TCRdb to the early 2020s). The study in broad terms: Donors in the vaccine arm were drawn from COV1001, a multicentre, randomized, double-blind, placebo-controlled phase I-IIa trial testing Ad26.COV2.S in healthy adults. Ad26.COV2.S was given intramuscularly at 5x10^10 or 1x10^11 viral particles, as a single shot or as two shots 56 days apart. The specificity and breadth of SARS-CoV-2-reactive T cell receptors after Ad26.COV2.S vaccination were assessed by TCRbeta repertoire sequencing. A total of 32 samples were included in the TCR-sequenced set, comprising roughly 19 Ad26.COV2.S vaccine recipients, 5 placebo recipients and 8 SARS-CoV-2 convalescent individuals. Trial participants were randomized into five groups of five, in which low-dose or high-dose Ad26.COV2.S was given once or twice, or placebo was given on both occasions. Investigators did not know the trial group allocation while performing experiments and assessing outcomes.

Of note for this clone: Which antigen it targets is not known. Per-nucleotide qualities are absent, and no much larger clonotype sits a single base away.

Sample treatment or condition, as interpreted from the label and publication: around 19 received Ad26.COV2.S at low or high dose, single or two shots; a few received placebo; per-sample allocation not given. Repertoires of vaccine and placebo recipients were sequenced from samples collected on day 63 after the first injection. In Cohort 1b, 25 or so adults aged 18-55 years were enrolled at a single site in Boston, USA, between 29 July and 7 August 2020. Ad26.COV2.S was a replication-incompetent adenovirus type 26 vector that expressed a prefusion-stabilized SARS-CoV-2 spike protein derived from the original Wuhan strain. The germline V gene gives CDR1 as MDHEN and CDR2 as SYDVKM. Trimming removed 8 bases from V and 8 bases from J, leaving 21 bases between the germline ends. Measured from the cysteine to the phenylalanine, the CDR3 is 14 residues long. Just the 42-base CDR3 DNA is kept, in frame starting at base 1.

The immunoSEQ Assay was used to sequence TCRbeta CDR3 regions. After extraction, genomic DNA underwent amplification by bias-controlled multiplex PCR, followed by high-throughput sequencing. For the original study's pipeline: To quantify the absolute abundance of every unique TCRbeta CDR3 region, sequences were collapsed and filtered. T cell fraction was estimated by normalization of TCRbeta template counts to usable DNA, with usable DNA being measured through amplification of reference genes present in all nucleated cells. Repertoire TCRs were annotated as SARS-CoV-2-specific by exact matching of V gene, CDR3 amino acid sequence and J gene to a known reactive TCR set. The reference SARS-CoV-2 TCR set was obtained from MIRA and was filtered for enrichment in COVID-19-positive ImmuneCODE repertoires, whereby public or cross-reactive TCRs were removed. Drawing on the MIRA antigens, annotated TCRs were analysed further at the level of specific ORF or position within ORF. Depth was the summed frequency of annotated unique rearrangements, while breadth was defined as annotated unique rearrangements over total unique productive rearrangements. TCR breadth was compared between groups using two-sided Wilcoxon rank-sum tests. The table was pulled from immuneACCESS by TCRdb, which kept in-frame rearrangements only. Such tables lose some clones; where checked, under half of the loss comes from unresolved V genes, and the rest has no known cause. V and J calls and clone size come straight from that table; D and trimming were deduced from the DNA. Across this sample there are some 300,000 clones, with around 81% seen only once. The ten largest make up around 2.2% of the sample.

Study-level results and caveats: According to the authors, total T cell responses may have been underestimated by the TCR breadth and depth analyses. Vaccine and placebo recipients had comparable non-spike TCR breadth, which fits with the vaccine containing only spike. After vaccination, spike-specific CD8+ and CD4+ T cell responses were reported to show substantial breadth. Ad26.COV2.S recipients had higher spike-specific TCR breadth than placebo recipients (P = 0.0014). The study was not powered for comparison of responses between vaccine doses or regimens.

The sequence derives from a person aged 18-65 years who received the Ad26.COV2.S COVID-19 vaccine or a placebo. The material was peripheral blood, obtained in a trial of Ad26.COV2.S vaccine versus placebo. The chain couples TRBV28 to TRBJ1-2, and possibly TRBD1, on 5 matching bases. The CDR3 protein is CASSVNTGNRGYTF. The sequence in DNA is TGTGCCAGCTCGGTGAATACAGGAAACAGAGGCTACACCTTC.